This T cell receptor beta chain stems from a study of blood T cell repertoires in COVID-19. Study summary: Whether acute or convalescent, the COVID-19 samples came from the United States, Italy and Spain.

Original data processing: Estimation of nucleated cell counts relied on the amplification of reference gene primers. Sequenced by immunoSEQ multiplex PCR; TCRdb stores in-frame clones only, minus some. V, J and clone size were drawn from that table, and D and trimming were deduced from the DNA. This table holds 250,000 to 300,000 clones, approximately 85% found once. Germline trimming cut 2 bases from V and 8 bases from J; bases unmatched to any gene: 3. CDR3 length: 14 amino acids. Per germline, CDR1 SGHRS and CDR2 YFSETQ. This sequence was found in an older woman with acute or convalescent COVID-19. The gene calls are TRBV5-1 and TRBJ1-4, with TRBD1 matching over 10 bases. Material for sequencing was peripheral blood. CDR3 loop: CASSFGTGDEKLFF. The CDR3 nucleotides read TGCGCCAGCAGCTTCGGGACAGGGGACGAAAAACTGTTTTTT. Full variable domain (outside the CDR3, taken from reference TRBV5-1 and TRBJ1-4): KAGVTQTPRYLIKTRGQQVTLSCSPISGHRSVSWYQQTPGQGLQFLFEYFSETQRNKGNFPGRFSGRQFSNSRSEMNVSTLELGDSALYLCASSFGTGDEKLFFGSGTQLSVL.